The 5 T cell receptor beta chains below were found in one sample sequenced in a study of T cell repertoires in cytomegalovirus infection. TCRdb analysed the reads with MiXCR anew, one entry per CDR3 protein. The table includes hundreds of thousands of distinct CDR3 sequences, less than 35% detected once. Antigens of these TCRs are unknown. Here the sequenced sample was cultured CD8+ T cells from PBMCs, taken from culture after CMV antigen stimulation. These receptors were collected from a human donor in good health (CMV status not recorded). Some clones in this sample may be carry-over from other donors' samples.

Ten or more counts support this clonotype. This sequence joins TRBV7-6 and TRBJ1-1, with TRBD1 as a possible D gene (6 bases). Trimming removed 2 bases from V and 1 base from J, with 8 bases in between. This CDR3 has 14 residues. Germline-derived CDR1 and CDR2 are SGHVS and FNYEAQ. This chain's CDR3 is CASSLKDRNTEAFF. The DNA of the CDR3 is TGTGCCAGCAGCTTAAAGGACAGGAACACTGAAGCTTTCTTT. Based on the CDR3 plus reference TRBV7-6 and TRBJ1-1, the full variable domain is GAGVSQSPRYKVTKRGQDVALRCDPISGHVSLYWYRQALGQGPEFLTYFNYEAQQDKSGLPNDRFSAERPEGSISTLTIQRTEQRDSAMYRCASSLKDRNTEAFFGQGTRLTVV.

This clonotype was found a few times. V usage is TRBV7-9 and J usage is TRBJ2-1; D is perhaps TRBD1 or TRBD2 (5 bases each). The V gene's germline CDR1 is SEHNR and CDR2 FQNEAQ (reference sequence). There are 14 residues in the CDR3. The ends were cut back, 0 bases at V and 10 bases at J, with 13 bases in the middle. The CDR3 bases are TGTGCCAGCAGCTTAGCGTTGGGGACGGTGGAGCAGTTCTTC. Translating gives CASSLALGTVEQFF.

This clonotype was counted ten times or more. The chain combines TRBV6-2 or TRBV6-3 with TRBJ2-3, with 12 bases lining up with TRBD2. This CDR3 region has 16 residues. CDR1 MNHEY and CDR2 SVGEGT come from the germline V gene. V lost 0 bases to trimming and J lost 4 bases; unmatched junction nucleotides: 2. CDR3: CASSYSGLAGADTQYF. CDR3 DNA sequence: TGTGCCAGCAGTTACTCGGGACTAGCGGGCGCAGATACGCAGTATTTT.

A note on this clonotype: This clone may be a read error of a much larger clone one base away. The gene calls are TRBV7-2 and TRBJ2-7, with D hard to call. Germline V CDR1 and CDR2: SGHTA, FQGNSA. There are 13 residues in the CDR3. The CDR3 nucleotides are TGTGCCAGCAGATTAGCTTCCACCTACGAGCAGTACTTC. Translating it yields CASRLASTYEQYF.

This clonotype was counted at least ten times. This rearrangement joins TRBV7-8 to TRBJ2-5, with 7 nucleotides matching TRBD1. The germline CDR1 and CDR2 sequences are SGHVS and FQNEAQ. The V gene end was trimmed by 1 base and the J gene end by 0 bases; junction bases not matched to a gene: 5. This CDR3 is 16 amino acids long. CDR3 sequence reads: CASSLGTGDNQETQYF. For the CDR3, the DNA is TGTGCCAGCAGCTTAGGGACAGGAGACAACCAAGAGACCCAGTACTTC.